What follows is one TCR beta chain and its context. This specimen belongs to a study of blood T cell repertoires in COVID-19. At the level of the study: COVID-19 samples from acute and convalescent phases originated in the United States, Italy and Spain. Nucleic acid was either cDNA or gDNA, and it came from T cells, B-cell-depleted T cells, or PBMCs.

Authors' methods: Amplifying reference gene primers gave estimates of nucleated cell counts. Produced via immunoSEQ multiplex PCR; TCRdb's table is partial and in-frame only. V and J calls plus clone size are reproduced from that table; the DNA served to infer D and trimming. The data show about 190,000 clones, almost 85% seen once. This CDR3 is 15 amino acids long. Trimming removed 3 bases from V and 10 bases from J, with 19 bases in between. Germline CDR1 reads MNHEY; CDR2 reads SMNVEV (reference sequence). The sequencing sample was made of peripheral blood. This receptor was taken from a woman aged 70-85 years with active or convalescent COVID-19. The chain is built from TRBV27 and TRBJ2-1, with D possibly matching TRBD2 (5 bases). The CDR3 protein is CASSLRAGPAREQFF. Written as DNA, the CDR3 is TGTGCCAGCAGTTTGAGGGCAGGCCCCGCCCGGGAGCAGTTCTTC.